This T cell receptor (beta chain) was observed in a study of blood T cells in healthy people across ages. General study findings and limits: Roughly linear age-related decline in beta diversity appeared, significant by age around 40. More naive CD4+ cells and higher diversity were found in long-lived than in aged donors.

Trimming stripped 4 bases from V and 3 bases from J, with 7 bases between. CDR1 is MDHEN and CDR2 is SYDVKM in the germline V gene. CDR3 length: 12 amino acids. A minimum of 5.5 micrograms of total RNA was extracted per sample. The authors ran a second PCR of about 6 to 11 cycles using a sample-barcoded 5' primer and a J-beta primer mix. The template-switch adaptor, which had 12 random nucleotides, put a tag on each cDNA molecule. TCRdb ran MiXCR on the 5' RACE reads and lists one entry per CDR3 protein. The data hold 2 million or so distinct CDR3 sequences, with about 50% observed a single time. This clonotype was detected many times. The antigen remains undetermined.

V is TRBV28 and J is TRBJ2-7; D ambiguous. Specimen: blood. The clonotype originates from a woman between 40 and 50 years old in good health. The DNA for the CDR3 is TGTGCCAGCAGTTGGGTCGGCTACGAGCAGTACTTC. Encoded protein: CASSWVGYEQYF.